This TCR beta chain was sequenced in a study of response to subunit inactivated influenza vaccine. Study conclusions and caveats: The authors proposed limited new T cell recruitment per seasonal influenza vaccination.

One entry per CDR3 protein, called by TCRdb with MiXCR from the RT-PCR reads. The sample includes more than 500,000 distinct CDR3 sequences, roughly 10% of them seen just once. Concerning this clonotype: Its specificity is not known.

Trimming cost V 4 bases and J 2 bases, with 6 bases left between them. Germline V gene lookup returns CDR1 SGHAT and CDR2 FQNNGV. The CDR3 has 12 amino acids. The same data also went into a second study, on T cells expressing NK-cell markers. That paper states: UMIs accompanied the 5'RACE template switching by which TCR beta cDNA was made. Serological testing identified most of the eight sequenced donors as HCMV-seropositive and one as seronegative.

Sample: PBMCs from blood, taken on the day of vaccination. The clonotype comes from a man aged 45-65 years who received an inactivated influenza vaccine. The chain uses TRBV11-2 and TRBJ2-7; D is unresolved. The CDR3 DNA reads TGTGCCAGCAGCTACGCCACCTACGAGCAGTACTTC. The encoded protein is CASSYATYEQYF.